The clone carrying this T cell receptor (beta chain) was detected only a few times. This specimen belongs to a study of blood T cell repertoires in COVID-19. About the research overall: Both acute and convalescent COVID-19 samples were obtained from the United States, Italy and Spain. T cells, B-cell-depleted T cells, or PBMCs provided the cDNA or gDNA that served as material.

In the authors' workflow: Reference gene primer amplification in the assay estimated nucleated cell counts. The method was immunoSEQ multiplex PCR; TCRdb's version includes in-frame clones alone and lacks a portion of them. For V, J and clone size, that table is used; D and trimming come from the DNA. The sample contains some 9,200 clones, about 80% of which appear only once. The V and J ends lost 5 bases and 3 bases respectively, with 10 bases between them. CDR1 is MNHEY and CDR2 is SVGAGI in the germline V gene. CDR3 length: 13 amino acids. The receptor was derived from a man between 65 and 85 years old with active COVID-19. The material sequenced was peripheral blood. The genes are TRBV6-5 and TRBJ1-1; D is uncertain. CDR3 coding DNA: TGTGCCAGCAGTCTACTCCCGTACACTGAAGCTTTCTTT. This translates into CASSLLPYTEAFF.